A single sample is the source of the 32 T cell receptor beta chains below, sequenced in a study of beta chain features in type 1 diabetes. Findings and caveats of the study: Patients with Type 1 diabetes showed moderately but significantly shorter TCRB CDR3s in all four CD4+ subsets.

Investigators reverse transcribed all isolated RNA, so they sequenced expressed TCRB transcripts. Some clones are missing from TCRdb's copy, which holds only in-frame ones; the method was immunoSEQ multiplex PCR. The data show a few hundred thousand clones, around 10% seen once. Their antigen targets remain unknown. Input material: central memory CD4+ T cells from blood. Receptor source: a man younger than 45 with type 1 diabetes.

This clone turned up a few times. An end of the junction does not agree with germline; a read error may underlie this. This chain links TRBV13 with TRBJ1-5; perhaps TRBD1 as D (6 bases). This CDR3 has 15 residues. Germline CDR1 and CDR2: PRHDT and FYEKMQ (reference sequence). The CDR3 sequence is CASSQRTDRYQPQHF. The CDR3 bases are TGCGCCAGCAGCCAACGTACGGACAGATATCAGCCCCAGCATTTT.

The rearrangement uses TRBV6-1 and TRBJ1-1; possible D gene TRBD1, 5 bases. With 6 bases removed from V and 0 bases from J, the gap between germline ends came to 11 bases. CDR3 length equals 14 residues. Per the germline V gene, CDR1 is MNHNS and CDR2 is SASEGT. The CDR3 DNA sequence: TGTGCCAGCAGACCACAGGAACTGAACACTGAAGCTTTCTTT. Encoded protein: CASRPQELNTEAFF.

This clone has just a few counts. Here the CDR3 DNA reads TGTGCCAGCACCGGTTGGGTAGCGGGGGACAATGAGCAGTTCTTC. This encodes CASTGWVAGDNEQFF. This chain uses TRBV13 with TRBJ2-1, with 9 bases fitting TRBD2. V shed 7 bases and J 5 bases; nucleotides not matched to a gene: 9. The CDR3 is made up of 15 amino acids. Germline assignment: CDR1 PRHDT and CDR2 FYEKMQ (reference sequence).

This clone was recorded a few times. The chain joins TRBV28 to TRBJ2-3, with D tentatively TRBD2 (6 bases). CDR3 length: 15 amino acids. CDR1 MDHEN and CDR2 SYDVKM come from the germline V gene. V was trimmed by 6 bases and J by 4 bases, leaving 17 bases between them. CDR3 nucleotide sequence: TGTGCCAGCAGCCGCGGGACCTCTCCATCAGATACGCAGTATTTT. As protein: CASSRGTSPSDTQYF.

The chain couples TRBV19 to TRBJ2-1, with TRBD2 matching over 14 bases. From germline, CDR1 is LNHDA and CDR2 SQIVND (reference sequence). Trimming removed 5 bases from V and 6 bases from J; junction bases left unmatched: 3. The CDR3 contains 15 residues. CDR3: CASSLTSGRANEQFF. The CDR3 nucleotides are TGTGCCAGTAGTTTGACTAGCGGGAGGGCCAATGAGCAGTTCTTC.

CDR3 nucleotide sequence: TGCGCCAGCAGCTTGGCCCATTGGGGACAGGGGATTACTGAAGCTTTCTTT. This codes for CASSLAHWGQGITEAFF. The chain uses TRBV5-1 and TRBJ1-1; 10 bases fit TRBD1. CDR1 is SGHRS, CDR2 YFSETQ, per germline. CDR3 length: 17 residues. J gave up 5 bases and V 0 bases, and 10 bases lay outside the gene matches.

The V call is TRBV18, the J call TRBJ2-1, with TRBD2 identical over 7 bases. The CDR3 extends over 15 amino acids. Per germline, CDR1 KGHSH and CDR2 LQKENI. J was trimmed by 6 bases and V by 1 base; bases with no gene match: 6. The CDR3 region is CASSPLRDYPNEQFF. The CDR3 bases are TGTGCCAGCTCACCACTTCGGGACTACCCCAATGAGCAGTTCTTC.

The chain carries TRBV7-9 and TRBJ2-3, with D perhaps TRBD1 (6 bases). From germline, CDR1 is SEHNR and CDR2 FQNEAQ (reference sequence). The CDR3 is 12 amino acids. V was clipped by 5 bases and J by 7 bases, with 10 bases between them. CDR3 nucleotides: TGTGCCAGCAGCGCTACAGGGAATACGCAGTATTTT. Translating it yields CASSATGNTQYF.

This clone was counted a few times. The chain carries TRBV2 and TRBJ2-5; tentatively, D is TRBD1 or TRBD2 (5 bases each). CDR1 is SNHLY, CDR2 FYNNEI, per germline. The CDR3 loop spans 15 amino acids. Trimming took 5 bases from V and 2 from J, leaving 15 bases between them. CDR3 protein: CASSRDRVGQETQYF. The CDR3 DNA follows: TGTGCCAGCAGTCGGGACCGGGTGGGACAAGAGACCCAGTACTTC. Full variable domain (missing parts from reference TRBV2 and TRBJ2-5): EPEVTQTPSHQVTQMGQEVILRCVPISNHLYFYWYRQILGQKVEFLVSFYNNEISEKSEIFDDQFSVERPDGSNFTLKIRSTKLEDSAMYFCASSRDRVGQETQYFGPGTRLLVL.

This clone was observed a few times. The genes are TRBV7-2 and TRBJ1-5; D is uncertain. This CDR3 comprises 14 residues. Germline loops: CDR1 SGHTA, CDR2 FQGNSA. Trimming stripped 7 bases from V and 5 bases from J, with 15 bases between. The DNA for the CDR3 is TGTGCCAGCACCGTTGGGTCGGTTTATCAGCCCCAGCATTTT. It specifies CASTVGSVYQPQHF.

The chain employs TRBV18 and TRBJ2-2; D may be TRBD1 (5 bases). CDR3 length: 16 residues. From germline, CDR1 is KGHSH and CDR2 LQKENI. Trimming removed 3 bases from V and 2 bases from J, with 13 bases in between. The CDR3 nucleotides read TGTGCCAGCTCACCTTTTGGACAAGTAAACACCGGGGAGCTGTTTTTT. Translated, it gives CASSPFGQVNTGELFF.

With regard to this clone: The same CDR3 is also encoded by other DNA sequences in this sample. This chain connects TRBV18 to TRBJ2-5, with 8 bases matching TRBD1. The CDR3 totals 15 residues. Germline CDR1 is KGHSH and CDR2 is LQKENI. V shed 1 base, J shed 5 bases, and the junction held 6 bases outside the gene matches. The CDR3 DNA sequence: TGTGCCAGCTCACCACGGACAGGGCAGGGGGAGACCCAGTACTTC. Encoded protein: CASSPRTGQGETQYF.

This CDR3 is CASSSGGLAGGPGETQYF. CDR3 nucleotides: TGCGCCAGCAGCTCCGGGGGGCTAGCGGGAGGCCCAGGAGAGACCCAGTACTTC. V and J are TRBV5-1 and TRBJ2-5; 11 nucleotides align to TRBD2. Germline CDR1 SGHRS, CDR2 YFSETQ. The CDR3 is 18 amino acids. The trim removed 3 bases at V and 4 bases at J, leaving 14 bases unmatched. The full variable domain, with the rest looked up from reference TRBV5-1 and TRBJ2-5, is KAGVTQTPRYLIKTRGQQVTLSCSPISGHRSVSWYQQTPGQGLQFLFEYFSETQRNKGNFPGRFSGRQFSNSRSEMNVSTLELGDSALYLCASSSGGLAGGPGETQYFGPGTRLLVL.

This clone was seen only a few times. J is TRBJ1-5 and V is TRBV29-1, with 10 bases lining up with TRBD1. The CDR3 runs 13 residues. In germline, CDR1 is SQVTM, CDR2 ANQGSEA. Unmatched junction bases numbered 6, after V lost 6 bases and J lost 7 bases. Here the CDR3 reads CSVGTGELQPQHF. The CDR3 coding sequence is TGCAGCGTAGGGACAGGGGAGTTACAGCCCCAGCATTTT.

The chain has TRBV5-1 and TRBJ2-5; perhaps TRBD2 as D (5 bases). In germline, CDR1 is SGHRS, CDR2 YFSETQ. The CDR3 contains 17 residues. Between the trimmed V and J ends, which lost 5 bases and 5 bases, there was a span of 25 bases. The CDR3 loop reads CASRQGLDSGGLETQYF. The CDR3 coding sequence is TGCGCCAGCAGACAAGGTTTGGACTCCGGAGGATTGGAGACCCAGTACTTC.

This clone was seen only a few times. The chain employs TRBV7-9 and TRBJ2-2, with D unresolved. The CDR3 has 15 amino acids. The V end lost 5 bases, the J end lost 4 bases, and 14 bases lay between the germline ends. Per the germline V gene, CDR1 is SEHNR and CDR2 is FQNEAQ (reference sequence). CDR3 sequence reads: CASSPVGVSTGELFF. The CDR3 nucleotides are TGTGCCAGCAGCCCCGTCGGAGTGAGCACCGGGGAGCTGTTTTTT.

This clone was observed a handful of times. The chain couples TRBV7-9 to TRBJ2-7, with D tentatively TRBD1 (6 bases). The length of the CDR3 is 13 residues. The germline V gene has CDR1 SEHNR and CDR2 FQNEAQ (reference sequence). Trimming took off 0 bases at V and 4 bases at J, with 7 bases between the two ends. This CDR3 reads CASSLARGYEQYF. The CDR3 DNA is TGTGCCAGCAGCTTAGCGAGGGGGTACGAGCAGTACTTC.

The rearrangement joins TRBV6-5 to TRBJ2-5; 11 bases match TRBD2. The V and J ends lost 0 bases and 1 base, in that order; junction bases with no gene match: 1. From germline, CDR1 is MNHEY and CDR2 SVGAGI. This CDR3 has 16 residues. For the CDR3, the DNA is TGTGCCAGCAGTTACTCTAGCGGGAGGGTCCAAGAGACCCAGTACTTC. Translated, it gives CASSYSSGRVQETQYF.

This clone came up a few times. The V gene is TRBV4-3, the J gene TRBJ2-1, with TRBD2 matching over 13 bases. Germline-derived CDR1 and CDR2 are LGHNA and YSLEER. This CDR3 spans 18 amino acids. The J segment lost 1 base and the V segment lost 4 bases, leaving 7 bases of the junction unmatched. CDR3 amino acids: CASSLTSGRALSYNEQFF. DNA of the CDR3: TGCGCCAGCAGCCTAACTAGCGGGAGGGCCCTTTCCTACAATGAGCAGTTCTTC.

The J gene is TRBJ2-1, the V gene TRBV29-1, with 11 bases matching TRBD2. Germline V gene sequence: CDR1 SQVTM, CDR2 ANQGSEA. This CDR3 has 14 amino acids. Trimming cost V 7 bases and J 5 bases; bases outside gene matches: 7. CDR3 sequence: CSGDSGRANNEQFF. CDR3 bases: TGCAGCGGGGATAGCGGGAGGGCCAACAATGAGCAGTTCTTC.

The chain employs TRBV6-1 and TRBJ2-7, with 11 positions matching TRBD1. The CDR3 totals 16 residues. Looked up from germline, CDR1 is MNHNS and CDR2 is SASEGT. Trimming removed 4 bases from V and 1 base from J; junction bases left unmatched: 6. The CDR3 region is CASSGPDRGQSYEQYF. DNA of the CDR3: TGTGCCAGCAGTGGCCCGGACAGGGGGCAGTCCTACGAGCAGTACTTC.

This clone was seen more than once but under ten times. The V and J genes are TRBV7-9 and TRBJ2-3; 7 bases align to TRBD1. CDR3 size: 15 residues. V shed 5 bases and J 2 bases; nucleotides not matched to a gene: 7. Looked up from germline, CDR1 is SEHNR and CDR2 is FQNEAQ (reference sequence). CDR3 loop: CASSPPDRNTDTQYF. Written as DNA, the CDR3 is TGTGCCAGCAGCCCACCGGACAGGAACACAGATACGCAGTATTTT. Filled out from reference TRBV7-9 and TRBJ2-3, the complete variable domain reads DTGVSQNPRHKITKRGQNVTFRCDPISEHNRLYWYRQTLGQGPEFLTYFQNEAQLEKSRLLSDRFSAERPKGSFSTLEIQRTEQGDSAMYLCASSPPDRNTDTQYFGPGTRLTVL.

This clone appeared a few times. The chain has TRBV28 and TRBJ1-2, with unresolved D. With 11 bases removed from V and 1 base from J, the gap between germline ends came to 8 bases. Germline assignment: CDR1 MDHEN and CDR2 SYDVKM. This CDR3 has 11 residues. The CDR3 nucleotides read TGTGCCCTGGAGGGTAACTATGGCTACACCTTC. It encodes CALEGNYGYTF.

This clone was counted at least ten times. The V and J genes are TRBV4-2 and TRBJ1-4, with D possibly being TRBD1 (5 bases). This CDR3 is built from 15 residues. The germline gives CDR1 LGHNA, CDR2 YNFKEQ. V lost 1 base and J lost 12, with 18 bases in between. CDR3 DNA: TGTGCCAGCAGCCAAGTATCGGGACGGGTTGGGGAACTGTTTTTT. This encodes CASSQVSGRVGELFF.

This clone was seen only a few times. The genes are TRBV6-4 and TRBJ2-3, with D possibly matching TRBD1 (6 bases). The germline gives CDR1 MRHNA, CDR2 SNTAGT. The length of the CDR3 is 16 residues. Between the trimmed V and J ends, which lost 5 bases and 5 bases, there was a span of 20 bases. The CDR3 loop reads CASSSGQSGAGDTQYF. The CDR3 DNA reads TGTGCCAGCAGTTCCGGACAGTCCGGCGCGGGAGATACGCAGTATTTT.

The sample holds a few counts of this clone. This rearrangement joins TRBV15 to TRBJ2-7; 9 bases line up with TRBD1. CDR3 length: 14 residues. Trimming at V came to 5 bases and at J to 2 bases, leaving 4 bases not matched to a gene. Looked up from germline, CDR1 is LNHNV and CDR2 is YYDKDF (reference sequence). CDR3 in amino acids: CATSRDRATYEQYF. DNA for the CDR3: TGTGCCACCAGCCGGGACAGGGCTACCTACGAGCAGTACTTC. Filled out from reference TRBV15 and TRBJ2-7, the complete variable domain reads DAMVIQNPRYQVTQFGKPVTLSCSQTLNHNVMYWYQQKSSQAPKLLFHYYDKDFNNEADTPDNFQSRRPNTSFCFLDIRSPGLGDTAMYLCATSRDRATYEQYFGPGTRLTVT.

This clone has a handful of counts. The chain uses TRBV13 and TRBJ1-1; no reliable D call. Germline-derived CDR1 and CDR2 are PRHDT and FYEKMQ (reference sequence). The V and J ends lost 0 bases and 3 bases respectively, with 8 bases between them. This CDR3 contains 14 residues. The CDR3 protein is CASSLGPVDTEAFF. Here the CDR3 DNA reads TGTGCCAGCAGCTTAGGGCCCGTGGACACTGAAGCTTTCTTT.

This clone was counted only a few times. J is TRBJ2-3 and V is TRBV4-2; 8 bases fit TRBD1. The V segment lost 5 bases and the J segment 4 bases; nucleotides outside the gene matches: 8. From germline, CDR1 is LGHNA and CDR2 YNFKEQ. The CDR3 has 15 amino acids. The CDR3 sequence is CASSLSPRGPDTQYF. The CDR3 DNA sequence: TGTGCCAGCAGCTTGAGTCCCAGGGGGCCAGATACGCAGTATTTT.

CDR3: CASSVPTGANVLTF. The DNA of the CDR3 is TGTGCCAGCTCGGTACCTACTGGGGCCAACGTCCTGACTTTC. V is TRBV6-6 and J is TRBJ2-6, with D unresolved. Germline CDR1 MNHNY, CDR2 SVGAGI (reference sequence). With 8 bases removed from V and 2 bases from J, the gap between germline ends came to 10 bases. The CDR3 length is 14 residues.

There are a few counts of this clone. The chain recombines TRBV5-1 with TRBJ1-5, with TRBD1 as a possible D gene (6 bases). Per the germline V gene, CDR1 is SGHRS and CDR2 is YFSETQ. Trimming took 1 base from V and 7 from J, leaving 15 bases between them. The CDR3 consists of 15 residues. The CDR3 reads CASSLSGGDWQPQHF. CDR3 sequence (DNA): TGCGCCAGCAGCTTGTCCGGGGGCGATTGGCAGCCCCAGCATTTT.

The chain employs TRBV7-2 and TRBJ1-1; D unclear. Germline loops: CDR1 SGHTA, CDR2 FQGNSA. V was clipped by 2 bases and J by 4 bases, with 5 bases between them. This CDR3 comprises 12 residues. The CDR3 DNA is TGTGCCAGCAGCTTAATACTCACTGAAGCTTTCTTT. Its protein product is CASSLILTEAFF.

This clone was detected ten times or more. Here the CDR3 reads CASSSREGRLVRNEQFF. The CDR3 nucleotides are TGTGCCAGCAGCTCGAGGGAGGGCAGACTAGTAAGGAATGAGCAGTTCTTC. This sequence joins TRBV7-2 and TRBJ2-1; 7 nucleotides align to TRBD2. Losses at the gene ends were 4 bases for V and 7 bases for J; bases not matched to a gene: 16. CDR3 length: 17 residues. Germline loops: CDR1 SGHTA, CDR2 FQGNSA.